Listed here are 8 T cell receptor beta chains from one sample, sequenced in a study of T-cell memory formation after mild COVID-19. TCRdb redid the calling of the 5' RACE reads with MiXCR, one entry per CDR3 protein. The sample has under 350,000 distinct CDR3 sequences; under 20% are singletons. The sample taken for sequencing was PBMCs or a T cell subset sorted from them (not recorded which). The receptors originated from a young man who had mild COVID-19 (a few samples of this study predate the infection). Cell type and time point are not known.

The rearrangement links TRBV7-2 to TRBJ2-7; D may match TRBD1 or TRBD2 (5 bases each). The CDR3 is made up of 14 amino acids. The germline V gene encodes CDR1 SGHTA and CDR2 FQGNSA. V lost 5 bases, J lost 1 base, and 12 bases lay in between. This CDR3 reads CASSVGDGSYEQYF. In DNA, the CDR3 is TGTGCCAGCAGCGTTGGGGACGGTTCCTACGAGCAGTACTTC.

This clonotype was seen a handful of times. The CDR3 DNA follows: TGTGCCAGCAGTTTATTGGATTGGGAGACCCAGTACTTC. Translation: CASSLLDWETQYF. The chain recombines TRBV28 with TRBJ2-5; D unresolved. Trimming removed 1 base from V and 5 bases from J, with 8 bases in between. The CDR3 contains 13 residues. CDR1 is MDHEN, CDR2 SYDVKM, per germline. Full variable domain (rest looked up from reference TRBV28 and TRBJ2-5): DVKVTQSSRYLVKRTGEKVFLECVQDMDHENMFWYRQDPGLGLRLIYFSYDVKMKEKGDIPEGYSVSREKKERFSLILESASTNQTSMYLCASSLLDWETQYFGPGTRLLVL.

CDR3 in DNA: TGCGCCAGCAGCCAAGATCGTTACTTCAGGAGCGAAAAACTGTTTTTT. Amino acid sequence: CASSQDRYFRSEKLFF. The chain joins TRBV4-3 to TRBJ1-4; D is uncertain. The germline V gene has CDR1 LGHNA and CDR2 YSLEER. V lost 0 bases, J lost 8 bases, and 16 bases lay in between. This CDR3 is built from 16 residues.

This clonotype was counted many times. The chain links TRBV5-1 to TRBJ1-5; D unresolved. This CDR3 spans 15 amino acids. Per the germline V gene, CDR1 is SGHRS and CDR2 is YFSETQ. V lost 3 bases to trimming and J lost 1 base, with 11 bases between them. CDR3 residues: CASSYGDRSNQPQHF. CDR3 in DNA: TGCGCCAGCAGCTACGGGGATCGGAGCAATCAGCCCCAGCATTTT.

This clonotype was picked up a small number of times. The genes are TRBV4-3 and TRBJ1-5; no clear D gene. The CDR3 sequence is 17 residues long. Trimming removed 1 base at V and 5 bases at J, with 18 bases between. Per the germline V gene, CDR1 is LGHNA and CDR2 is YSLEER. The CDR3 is CASSQGQWREGHQPQHF. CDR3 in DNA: TGCGCCAGCAGCCAAGGACAATGGAGGGAGGGCCATCAGCCCCAGCATTTT.

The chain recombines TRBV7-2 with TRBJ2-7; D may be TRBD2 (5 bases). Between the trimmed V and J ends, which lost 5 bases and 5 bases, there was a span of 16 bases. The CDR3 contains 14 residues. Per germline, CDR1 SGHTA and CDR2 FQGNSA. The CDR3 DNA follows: TGTGCCAGCAGCCCGCGGGCGTCTGCTCACGAGCAGTACGTC. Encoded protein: CASSPRASAHEQYV.

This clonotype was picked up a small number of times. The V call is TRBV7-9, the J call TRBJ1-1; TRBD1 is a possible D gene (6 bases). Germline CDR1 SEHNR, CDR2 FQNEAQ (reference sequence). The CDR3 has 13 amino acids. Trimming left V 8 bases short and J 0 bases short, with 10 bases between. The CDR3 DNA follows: TGTGCCAGCCACAGGGTGATGAACACTGAAGCTTTCTTT. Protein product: CASHRVMNTEAFF.

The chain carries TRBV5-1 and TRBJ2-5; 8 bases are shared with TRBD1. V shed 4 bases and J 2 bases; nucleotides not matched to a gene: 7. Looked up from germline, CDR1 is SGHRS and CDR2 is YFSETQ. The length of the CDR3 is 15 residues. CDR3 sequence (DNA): TGCGCCAGCAGCCGGGACAGGCCTTTTCAAGAGACCCAGTACTTC. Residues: CASSRDRPFQETQYF.